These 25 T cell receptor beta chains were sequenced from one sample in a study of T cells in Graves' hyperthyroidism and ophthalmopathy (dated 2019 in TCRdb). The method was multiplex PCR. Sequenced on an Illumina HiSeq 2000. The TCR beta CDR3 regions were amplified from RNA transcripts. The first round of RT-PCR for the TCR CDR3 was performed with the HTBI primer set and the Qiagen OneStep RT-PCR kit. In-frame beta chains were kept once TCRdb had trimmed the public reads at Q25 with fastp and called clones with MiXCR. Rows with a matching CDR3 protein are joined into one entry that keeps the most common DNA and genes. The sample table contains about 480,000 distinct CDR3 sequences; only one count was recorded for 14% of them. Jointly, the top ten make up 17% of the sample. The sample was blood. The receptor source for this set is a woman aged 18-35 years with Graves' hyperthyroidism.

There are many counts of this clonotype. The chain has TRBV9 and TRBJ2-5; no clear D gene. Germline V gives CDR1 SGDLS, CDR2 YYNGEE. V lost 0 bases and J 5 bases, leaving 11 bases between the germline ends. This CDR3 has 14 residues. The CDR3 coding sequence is TGTGCCAGCAGCGTAGCAGGCACCACGGAGACCCAGTACTTC. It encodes CASSVAGTTETQYF.

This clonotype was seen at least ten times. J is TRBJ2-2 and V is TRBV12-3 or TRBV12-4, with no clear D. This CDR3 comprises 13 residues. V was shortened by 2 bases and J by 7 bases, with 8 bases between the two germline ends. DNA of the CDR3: TGTGCCAGCAGTTTAAACTTCGACGGGGAGCTGTTTTTT. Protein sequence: CASSLNFDGELFF.

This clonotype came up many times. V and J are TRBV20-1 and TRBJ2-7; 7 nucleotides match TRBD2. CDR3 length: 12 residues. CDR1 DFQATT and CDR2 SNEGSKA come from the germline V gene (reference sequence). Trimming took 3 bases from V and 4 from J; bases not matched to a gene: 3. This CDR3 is CSASDSGYEQYV. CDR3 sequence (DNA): TGCAGTGCTAGCGATAGCGGGTACGAGCAGTACGTC.

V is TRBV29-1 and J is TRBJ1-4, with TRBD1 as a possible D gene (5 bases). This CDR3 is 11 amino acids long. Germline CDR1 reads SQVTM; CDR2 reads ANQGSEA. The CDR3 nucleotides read TGCACTGGGACGGTTAATGAAAAACTGTTTTTT. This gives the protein CTGTVNEKLFF.

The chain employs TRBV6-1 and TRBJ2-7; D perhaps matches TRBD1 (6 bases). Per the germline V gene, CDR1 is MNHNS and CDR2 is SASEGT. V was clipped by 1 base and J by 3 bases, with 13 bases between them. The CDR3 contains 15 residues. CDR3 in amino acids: CASSEDLRQVYEQYF. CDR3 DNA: TGTGCCAGCAGTGAAGACCTTAGACAGGTCTACGAGCAGTACTTC.

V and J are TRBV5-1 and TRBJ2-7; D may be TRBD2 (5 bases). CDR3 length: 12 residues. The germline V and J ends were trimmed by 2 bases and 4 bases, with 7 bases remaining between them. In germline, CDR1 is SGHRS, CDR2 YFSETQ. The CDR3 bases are TGCGCCAGCAGCTTCGGGGAATACGAGCAGTACTTC. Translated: CASSFGEYEQYF.

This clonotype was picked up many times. This chain's CDR3 is CASSKGSGSRYEQYV. The CDR3 DNA reads as TGTGCCAGCTCAAAGGGTAGCGGGAGTAGGTACGAGCAGTACGTC. The chain couples TRBV18 to TRBJ2-7; 9 nucleotides match TRBD2. The germline CDR1 and CDR2 sequences are KGHSH and LQKENI. The CDR3 runs 15 residues. Germline trimming cut 5 bases from V and 4 bases from J; bases unmatched to any gene: 9.

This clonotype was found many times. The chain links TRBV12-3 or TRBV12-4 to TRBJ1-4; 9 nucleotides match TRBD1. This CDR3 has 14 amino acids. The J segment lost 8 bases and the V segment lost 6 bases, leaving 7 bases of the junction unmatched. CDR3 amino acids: CASSKGQGGEKLFF. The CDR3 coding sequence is TGTGCCAGCAGCAAGGGACAGGGCGGGGAAAAACTGTTTTTT.

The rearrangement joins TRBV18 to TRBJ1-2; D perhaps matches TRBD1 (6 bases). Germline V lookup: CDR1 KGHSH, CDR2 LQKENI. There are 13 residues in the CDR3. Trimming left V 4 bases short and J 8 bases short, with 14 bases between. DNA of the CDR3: TGTGCCAGCTCACGCATAAACAGGGACGGCTACACCTTC. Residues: CASSRINRDGYTF.

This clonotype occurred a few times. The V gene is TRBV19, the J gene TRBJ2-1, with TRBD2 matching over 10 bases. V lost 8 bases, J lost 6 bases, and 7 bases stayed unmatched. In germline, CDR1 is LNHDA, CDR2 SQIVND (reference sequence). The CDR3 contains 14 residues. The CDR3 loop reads CASPSGSIGNEQFF. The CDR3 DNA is TGTGCCAGTCCTAGCGGGAGTATAGGCAATGAGCAGTTCTTC.

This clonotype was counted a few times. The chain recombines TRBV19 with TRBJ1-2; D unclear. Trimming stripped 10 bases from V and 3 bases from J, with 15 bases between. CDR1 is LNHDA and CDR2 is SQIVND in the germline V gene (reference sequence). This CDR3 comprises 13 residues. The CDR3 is CATFRRVDYGYTF. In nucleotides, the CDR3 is TGTGCCACCTTTAGGCGTGTGGACTATGGCTACACCTTC.

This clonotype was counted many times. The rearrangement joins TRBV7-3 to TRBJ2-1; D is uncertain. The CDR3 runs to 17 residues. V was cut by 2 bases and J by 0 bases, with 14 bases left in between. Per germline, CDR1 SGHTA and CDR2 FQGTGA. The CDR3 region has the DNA TGTGCCAGCAGCTTACCGGATACTCAGAGCTCCTACAATGAGCAGTTCTTC. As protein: CASSLPDTQSSYNEQFF.

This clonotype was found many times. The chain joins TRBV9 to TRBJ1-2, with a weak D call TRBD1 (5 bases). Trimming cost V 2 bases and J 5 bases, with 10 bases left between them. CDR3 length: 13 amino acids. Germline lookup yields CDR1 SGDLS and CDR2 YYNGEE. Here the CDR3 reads CASSVEGFYGYTF. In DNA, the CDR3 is TGTGCCAGCAGCGTGGAGGGGTTTTATGGCTACACCTTC.

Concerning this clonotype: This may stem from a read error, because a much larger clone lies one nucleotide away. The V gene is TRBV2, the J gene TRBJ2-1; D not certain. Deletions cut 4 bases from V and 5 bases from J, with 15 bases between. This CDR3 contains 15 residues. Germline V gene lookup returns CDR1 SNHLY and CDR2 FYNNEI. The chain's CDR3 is CASSGLRDFHNEQFF. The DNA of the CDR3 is TGTGCCAGCAGTGGTCTCCGAGACTTCCACAATGAGCAGTTCTTC.

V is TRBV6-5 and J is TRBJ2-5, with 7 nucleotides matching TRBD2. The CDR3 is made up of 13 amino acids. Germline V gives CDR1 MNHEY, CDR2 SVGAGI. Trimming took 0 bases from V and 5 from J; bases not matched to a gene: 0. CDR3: CASSYSGGETQYF. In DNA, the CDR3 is TGTGCCAGCAGTTACTCCGGGGGGGAGACCCAGTACTTC.

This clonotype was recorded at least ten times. The CDR3 DNA follows: TGTGCCACCAGTGATTTTGGGGGTGGAAGGACAGATACGCAGTATTTT. The encoded protein is CATSDFGGGRTDTQYF. This sequence joins TRBV24-1 and TRBJ2-3; tentatively, D is TRBD1 or TRBD2 (5 bases each). Germline V gene lookup returns CDR1 KGHDR and CDR2 SFDVKD. There are 16 residues in the CDR3. V shed 1 base and J shed 3 bases, with 13 bases lying between them.

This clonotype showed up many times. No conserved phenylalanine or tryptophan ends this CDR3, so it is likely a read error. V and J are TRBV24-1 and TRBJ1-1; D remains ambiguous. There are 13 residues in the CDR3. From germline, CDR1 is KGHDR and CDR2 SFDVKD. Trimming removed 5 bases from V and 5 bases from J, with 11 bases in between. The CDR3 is CATSGAGTTEAFL. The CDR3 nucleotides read TGTGCCACCAGTGGAGCAGGAACAACTGAAGCTTTCCTT.

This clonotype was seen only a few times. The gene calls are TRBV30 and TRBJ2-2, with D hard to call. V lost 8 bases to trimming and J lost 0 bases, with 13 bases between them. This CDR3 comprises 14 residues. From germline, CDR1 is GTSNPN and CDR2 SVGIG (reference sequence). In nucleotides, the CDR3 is TGTGCCAGGAAGTCAGGAGCGAACACCGGGGAGCTGTTTTTT. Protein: CARKSGANTGELFF. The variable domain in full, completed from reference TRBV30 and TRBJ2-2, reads SQTIHQWPATLVQPVGSPLSLECTVEGTSNPNLYWYRQAAGRGLQLLFYSVGIGQISSEVPQNLSASRPQDRQFILSSKKLLLSDSGFYLCARKSGANTGELFFGEGSRLTVL.

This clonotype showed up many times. CDR3 sequence (DNA): TGTGCCAGCAGCCAATCGACAGGGAAGGTCTACGAGCAGTACTTC. Translated: CASSQSTGKVYEQYF. The chain links TRBV3-1 to TRBJ2-7, with TRBD1 identical over 7 bases. Germline assignment: CDR1 LGHDT and CDR2 YNNKEL (reference sequence). The CDR3 extends over 15 amino acids. V lost 2 bases to trimming and J lost 3 bases; unmatched junction nucleotides: 7.

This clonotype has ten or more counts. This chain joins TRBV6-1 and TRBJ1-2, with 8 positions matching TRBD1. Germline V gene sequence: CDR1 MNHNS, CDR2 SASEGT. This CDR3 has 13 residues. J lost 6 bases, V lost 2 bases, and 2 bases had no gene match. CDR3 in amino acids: CASSEPGGHGYTF. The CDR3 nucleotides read TGTGCCAGCAGTGAACCAGGGGGCCATGGCTACACCTTC.

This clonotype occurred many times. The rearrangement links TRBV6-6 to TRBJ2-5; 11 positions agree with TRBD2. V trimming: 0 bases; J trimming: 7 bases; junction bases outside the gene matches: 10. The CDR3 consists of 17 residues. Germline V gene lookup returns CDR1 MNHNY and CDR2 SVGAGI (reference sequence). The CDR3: CASSYSLAGGPRGTQYF. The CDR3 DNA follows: TGTGCCAGCAGTTACTCGTTAGCGGGAGGGCCTCGGGGGACCCAGTACTTC.

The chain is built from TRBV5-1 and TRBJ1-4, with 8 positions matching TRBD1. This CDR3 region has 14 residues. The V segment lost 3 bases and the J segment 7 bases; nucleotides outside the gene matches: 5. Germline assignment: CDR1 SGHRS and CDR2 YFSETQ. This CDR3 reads CASSSSTGVEKLFF. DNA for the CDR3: TGCGCCAGCAGCTCCTCGACAGGGGTTGAAAAACTGTTTTTT.

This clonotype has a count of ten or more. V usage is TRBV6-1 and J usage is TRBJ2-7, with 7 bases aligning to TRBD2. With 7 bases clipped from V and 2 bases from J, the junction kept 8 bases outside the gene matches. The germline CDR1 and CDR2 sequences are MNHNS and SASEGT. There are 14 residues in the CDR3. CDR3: CASIVRGSTYEQYF. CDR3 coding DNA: TGTGCCAGCATAGTGCGGGGGAGCACCTACGAGCAGTACTTC.

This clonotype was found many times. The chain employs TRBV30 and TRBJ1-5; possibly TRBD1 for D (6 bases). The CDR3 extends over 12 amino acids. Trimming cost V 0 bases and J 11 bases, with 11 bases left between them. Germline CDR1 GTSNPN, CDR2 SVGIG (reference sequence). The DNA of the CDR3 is TGTGCCTGGAGTGTAGGGGGGAGGGCCCAGCATTTT. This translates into CAWSVGGRAQHF.

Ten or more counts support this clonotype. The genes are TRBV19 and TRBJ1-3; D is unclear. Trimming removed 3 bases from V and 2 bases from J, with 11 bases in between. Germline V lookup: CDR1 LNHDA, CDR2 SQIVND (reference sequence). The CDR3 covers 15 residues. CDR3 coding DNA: TGTGCCAGTAGTATCCTCTTGACACCTGGAAACACCATATATTTT. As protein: CASSILLTPGNTIYF. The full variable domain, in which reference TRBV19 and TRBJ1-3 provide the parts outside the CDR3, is DGGITQSPKYLFRKEGQNVTLSCEQNLNHDAMYWYRQDPGQGLRLIYYSQIVNDFQKGDIAEGYSVSREKKESFPLTVTSAQKNPTAFYLCASSILLTPGNTIYFGEGSWLTVV.